What follows is one T cell receptor beta chain and its context. The sample is drawn from a study of blood T cell repertoires in COVID-19. Study at large: Donors in the United States, Italy and Spain gave samples during acute or convalescent COVID-19. From T cells, B-cell-depleted T cells, or PBMCs came the material, which was cDNA or gDNA.

Source study methods: Estimation of nucleated cell counts relied on the amplification of reference gene primers. Method: immunoSEQ multiplex PCR; TCRdb's copy keeps in-frame clones and lacks some. V and J calls and clone size are as listed in that table; D and trimming were resolved from the DNA. The sample carries 90,000 to 110,000 clones, 80% to 85% recorded once. CDR3 length equals 17 residues. From germline, CDR1 is SQVTM and CDR2 ANQGSEA. The junction had 8 bases not matched to a gene; V was cut back by 3 bases and J by 1 base. Sequencing used peripheral blood. This sequence was found in an elderly woman with acute or convalescent COVID-19. This chain connects TRBV29-1 to TRBJ2-3, with 12 nucleotides matching TRBD2. The CDR3 loop reads CSVDGLAGGGGTDTQYF. The CDR3 region has the DNA TGCAGCGTTGATGGTCTAGCGGGAGGGGGGGGCACAGATACGCAGTATTTT.